This T cell receptor (beta chain) was recorded in a study of OX40 agonist ivuxolimab in advanced cancers. Study summary: Partial responses occurred in three patients (one hepatocellular carcinoma, two cutaneous melanoma).

Study conclusions and caveats: Relative to CD4+, CD8+ T cells held more expanded clones on average. Among expanded peripheral T cells, antigen specificity went undetermined.

Assay used: immunoSEQ multiplex PCR; TCRdb lists only in-frame clones, some missing. The profile covers 65,000 to 85,000 clones, with 92% appearing a single time and roughly 0.6% taken by the ten largest. This clone appeared a single time. Its specificity is not known. Excluded were patients having autoimmune disease history or systemic immunosuppression. The material was CD4+ or CD8+ T cells sorted from blood, obtained in a trial of the OX40 agonist ivuxolimab. This sequence was found in an adult with an advanced solid tumor such as melanoma, head and neck, liver or kidney cancer.

In nucleotides, the CDR3 is TGTGCCAGCAGTTTAGAGGCGGGGGCTAGTGAGCAGTACTTC. This encodes CASSLEAGASEQYF. The V and J genes are TRBV27 and TRBJ2-7; a weak D match, TRBD2 (7 bases). The CDR3 is 14 residues long. V was trimmed by 2 bases and J by 7 bases, leaving 15 bases between them. Per the germline V gene, CDR1 is MNHEY and CDR2 is SMNVEV (reference sequence).